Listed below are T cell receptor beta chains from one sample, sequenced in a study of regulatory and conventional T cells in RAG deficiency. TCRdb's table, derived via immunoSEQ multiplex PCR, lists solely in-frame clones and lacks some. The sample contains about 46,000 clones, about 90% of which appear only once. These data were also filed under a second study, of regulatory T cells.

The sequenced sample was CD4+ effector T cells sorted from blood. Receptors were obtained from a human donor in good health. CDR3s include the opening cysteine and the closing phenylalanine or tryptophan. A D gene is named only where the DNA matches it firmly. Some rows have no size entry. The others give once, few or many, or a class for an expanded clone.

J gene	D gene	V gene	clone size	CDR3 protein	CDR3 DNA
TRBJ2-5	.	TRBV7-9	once	CASSIIRAQYF	TGTGCCAGCAGCATCATACGGGCCCAGTACTTC
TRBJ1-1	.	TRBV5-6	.	CASSLATSTEAFF	TGTGCCAGCAGCTTAGCCACGAGCACTGAAGCTTTCTTT
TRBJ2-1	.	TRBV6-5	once	CASTPYSSYNEQFF	TGTGCCAGCACCCCTTACAGCTCCTACAATGAGCAGTTCTTC
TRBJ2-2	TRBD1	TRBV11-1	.	CASRKGQGRTGELFF	TGTGCCAGCAGGAAGGGACAGGGTCGGACCGGGGAGCTGTTTTTT
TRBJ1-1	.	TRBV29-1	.	CSAGSGSEAFF	TGCAGCGCCGGTTCGGGTTCTGAAGCTTTCTTT
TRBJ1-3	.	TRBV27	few	CASSLSGPGAISGNTIYF	TGTGCCAGCAGTTTATCGGGGCCAGGAGCAATCTCTGGAAACACCATATATTTT
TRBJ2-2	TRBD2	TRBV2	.	CASSLSGIDTGELFF	TGTGCCAGCAGTTTGAGCGGGATCGATACCGGGGAGCTGTTTTTT
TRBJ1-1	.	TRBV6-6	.	CASSQAVRNTEAFF	TGTGCCAGCAGTCAGGCCGTCAGGAACACTGAAGCTTTCTTT
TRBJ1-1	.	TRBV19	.	CASSAGDTFYTEAFF	TGTGCCAGTTCTGCGGGGGACACCTTCTACACTGAAGCTTTCTTT
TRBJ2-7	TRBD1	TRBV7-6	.	CASSGGQGGGEQYF	TGTGCCAGCAGCGGTGGACAGGGGGGAGGCGAGCAGTACTTC
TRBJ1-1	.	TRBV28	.	CASRQQVNTEAFF	TGTGCCAGCAGGCAACAGGTGAACACTGAAGCTTTCTTT
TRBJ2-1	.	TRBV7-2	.	CASSRVASVVNEQFF	TGTGCCAGCAGCCGCGTGGCTAGCGTAGTCAATGAGCAGTTCTTC
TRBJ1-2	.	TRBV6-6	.	CASRIQGAYNYGYTF	TGTGCCAGCAGGATACAGGGAGCTTATAACTATGGCTACACCTTC
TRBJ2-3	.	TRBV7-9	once	CASSPRAGSSADTQYF	TGTGCCAGCAGCCCCAGGGCGGGATCTAGCGCAGATACGCAGTATTTT
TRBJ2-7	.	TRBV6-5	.	CASSYSHPSSYEQYF	TGTGCCAGCAGTTACTCGCACCCGAGCTCCTACGAGCAGTACTTC
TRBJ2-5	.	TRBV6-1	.	CASSEDVRRGVTQYF	TGTGCCAGCAGTGAAGACGTCCGCCGAGGGGTGACCCAGTACTTC
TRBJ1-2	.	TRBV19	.	CASRNQGGNYGYTF	TGTGCCAGTAGGAACCAGGGAGGTAACTATGGCTACACCTTC
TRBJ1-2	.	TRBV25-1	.	CASSAAHLSGGAYGYTF	TGTGCCAGCAGTGCCGCCCACCTCTCGGGGGGGGCCTACGGCTACACCTTC
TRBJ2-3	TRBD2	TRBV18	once	CASSPGTSLDTQYF	TGTGCCAGCTCACCAGGGACTAGCCTAGATACGCAGTATTTT
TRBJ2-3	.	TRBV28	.	CASQPGGRTDTQYF	TGTGCCTCTCAACCAGGTGGACGGACAGATACGCAGTATTTT
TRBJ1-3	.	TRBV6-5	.	CAIQRAGSSGNTIYF	TGTGCCATCCAGAGGGCGGGCTCCTCTGGAAACACCATATATTTT
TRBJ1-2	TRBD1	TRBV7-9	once	CASSQPRGSYGYTF	TGTGCCAGCAGCCAGCCCAGGGGGAGCTATGGCTACACCTTC
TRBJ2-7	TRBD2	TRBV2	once	CASRMTSGGSYEQYF	TGTGCCAGCAGGATGACTAGCGGGGGCTCCTACGAGCAGTACTTC
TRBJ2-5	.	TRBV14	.	CASSQDHRSQETQYF	TGTGCCAGCAGCCAAGATCACAGGTCCCAAGAGACCCAGTACTTC
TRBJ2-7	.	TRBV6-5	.	CASSYGPEQYF	TGTGCCAGCAGTTACGGTCCCGAGCAGTACTTC